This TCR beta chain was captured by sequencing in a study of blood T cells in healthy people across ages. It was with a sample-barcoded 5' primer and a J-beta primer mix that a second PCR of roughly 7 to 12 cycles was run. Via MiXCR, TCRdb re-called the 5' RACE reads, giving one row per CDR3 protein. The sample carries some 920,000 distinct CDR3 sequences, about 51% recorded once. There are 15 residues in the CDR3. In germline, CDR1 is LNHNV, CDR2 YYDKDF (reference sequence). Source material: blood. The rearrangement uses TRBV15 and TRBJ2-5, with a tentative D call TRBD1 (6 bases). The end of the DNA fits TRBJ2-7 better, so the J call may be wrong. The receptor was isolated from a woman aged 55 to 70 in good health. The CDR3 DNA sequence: TGTGCCACCAGCGGATTGACAGGTAGTGGTTACGAGCAGTACTTC. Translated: CATSGLTGSGYEQYF.